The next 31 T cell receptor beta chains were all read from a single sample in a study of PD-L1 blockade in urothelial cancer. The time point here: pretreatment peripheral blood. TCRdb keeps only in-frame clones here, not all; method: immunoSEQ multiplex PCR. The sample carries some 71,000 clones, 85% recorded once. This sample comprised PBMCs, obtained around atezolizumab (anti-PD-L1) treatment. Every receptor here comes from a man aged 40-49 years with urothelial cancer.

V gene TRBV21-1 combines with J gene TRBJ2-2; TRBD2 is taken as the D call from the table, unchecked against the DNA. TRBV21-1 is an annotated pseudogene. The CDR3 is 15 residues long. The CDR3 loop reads CASCRREGDTGELFF. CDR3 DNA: TGTGCCAGCTGTAGGCGGGAGGGCGACACCGGGGAGCTGTTTTTT.

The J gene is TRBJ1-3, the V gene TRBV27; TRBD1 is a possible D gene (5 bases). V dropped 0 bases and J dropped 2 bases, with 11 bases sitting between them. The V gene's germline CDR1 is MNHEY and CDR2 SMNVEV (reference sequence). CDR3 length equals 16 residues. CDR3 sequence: CASSLSLPGAGNTIYF. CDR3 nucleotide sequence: TGTGCCAGCAGTTTATCGCTCCCGGGGGCTGGAAACACCATATATTTT.

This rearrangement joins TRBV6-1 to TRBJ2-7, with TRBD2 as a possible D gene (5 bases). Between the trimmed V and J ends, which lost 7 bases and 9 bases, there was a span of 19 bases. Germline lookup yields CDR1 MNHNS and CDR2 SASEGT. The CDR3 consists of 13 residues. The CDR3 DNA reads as TGTGCCAGCACTATAGAGACCCCCGAGGGGCAGTACTTC. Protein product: CASTIETPEGQYF.

CDR3 sequence reads: CASRDTGATNEKLFF. The DNA of the CDR3 is TGTGCCAGCAGGGACACAGGGGCAACTAATGAAAAACTGTTTTTT. V usage is TRBV6-6 and J usage is TRBJ1-4; the match to TRBD1 covers 7 bases. Losses at the gene ends were 6 bases for V and 0 bases for J; bases not matched to a gene: 4. CDR3 size: 15 residues. Germline assignment: CDR1 MNHNY and CDR2 SVGAGI (reference sequence).

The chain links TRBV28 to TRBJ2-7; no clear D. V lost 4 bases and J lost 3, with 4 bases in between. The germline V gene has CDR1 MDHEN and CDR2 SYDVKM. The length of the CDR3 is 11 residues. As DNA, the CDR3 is TGTGCCAGCAGTTCCATCTACGAGCAGTACTTC. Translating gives CASSSIYEQYF.

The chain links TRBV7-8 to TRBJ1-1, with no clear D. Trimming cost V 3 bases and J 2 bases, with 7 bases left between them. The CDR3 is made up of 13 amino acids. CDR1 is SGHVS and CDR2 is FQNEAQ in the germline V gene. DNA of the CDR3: TGTGCCAGCAGCTTGAAAACTAACACTGAAGCTTTCTTT. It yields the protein CASSLKTNTEAFF. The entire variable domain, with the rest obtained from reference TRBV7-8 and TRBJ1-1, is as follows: GAGVSQSPRYKVAKRGQDVALRCDPISGHVSLFWYQQALGQGPEFLTYFQNEAQLDKSGLPSDRFFAERPEGSVSTLKIQRTQQEDSAVYLCASSLKTNTEAFFGQGTRLTVV.

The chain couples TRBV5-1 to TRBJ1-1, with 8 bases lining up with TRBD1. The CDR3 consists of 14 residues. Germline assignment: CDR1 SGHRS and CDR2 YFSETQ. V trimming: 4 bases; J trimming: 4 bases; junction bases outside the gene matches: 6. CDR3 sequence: CASSQPGGFTEAFF. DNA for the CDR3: TGCGCCAGCAGCCAACCAGGGGGCTTCACTGAAGCTTTCTTT.

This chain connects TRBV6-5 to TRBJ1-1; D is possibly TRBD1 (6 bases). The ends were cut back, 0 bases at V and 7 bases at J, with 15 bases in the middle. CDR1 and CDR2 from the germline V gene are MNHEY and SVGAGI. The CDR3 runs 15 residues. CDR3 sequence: CASSYSKVGHIEAFF. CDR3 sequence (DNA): TGTGCCAGCAGTTACTCGAAGGTGGGACATATTGAAGCTTTCTTT.

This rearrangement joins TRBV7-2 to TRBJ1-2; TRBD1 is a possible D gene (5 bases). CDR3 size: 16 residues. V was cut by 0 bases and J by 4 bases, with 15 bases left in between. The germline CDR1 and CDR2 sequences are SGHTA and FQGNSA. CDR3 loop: CASSLAGGLFSYGYTF. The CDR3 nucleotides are TGTGCCAGCAGCTTAGCGGGGGGTTTGTTTAGCTATGGCTACACCTTC.

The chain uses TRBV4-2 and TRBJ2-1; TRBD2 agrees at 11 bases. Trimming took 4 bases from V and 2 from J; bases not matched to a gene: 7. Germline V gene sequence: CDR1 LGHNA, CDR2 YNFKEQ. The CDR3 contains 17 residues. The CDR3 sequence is CASSLRTSGGTYNEQFF. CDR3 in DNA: TGTGCCAGCAGCCTAAGAACTAGCGGGGGTACCTACAATGAGCAGTTCTTC.

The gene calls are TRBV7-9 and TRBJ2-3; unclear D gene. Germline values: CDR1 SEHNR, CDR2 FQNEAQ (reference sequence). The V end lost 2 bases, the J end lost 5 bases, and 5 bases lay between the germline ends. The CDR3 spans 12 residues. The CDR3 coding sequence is TGTGCCAGCAGCTTAACCGGAGATACGCAGTATTTT. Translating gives CASSLTGDTQYF.

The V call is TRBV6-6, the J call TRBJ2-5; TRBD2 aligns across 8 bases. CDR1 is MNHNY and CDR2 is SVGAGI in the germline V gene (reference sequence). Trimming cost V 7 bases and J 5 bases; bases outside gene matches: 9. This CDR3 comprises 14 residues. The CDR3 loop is CASTGAGASETQYF. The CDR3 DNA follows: TGTGCCAGCACCGGAGCGGGAGCGAGCGAGACCCAGTACTTC.

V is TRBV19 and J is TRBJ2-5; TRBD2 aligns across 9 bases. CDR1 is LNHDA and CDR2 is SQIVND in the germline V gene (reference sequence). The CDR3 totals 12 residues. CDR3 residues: CASGRPGETQYF. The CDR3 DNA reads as TGTGCAAGCGGGAGGCCGGGAGAGACCCAGTACTTC.

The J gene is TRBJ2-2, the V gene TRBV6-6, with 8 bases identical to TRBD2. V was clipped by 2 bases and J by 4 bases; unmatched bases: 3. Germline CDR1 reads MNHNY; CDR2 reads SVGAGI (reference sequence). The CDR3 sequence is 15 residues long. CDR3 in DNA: TGTGCCAGCAGTTACGGGACTAGTGGCACCGGGGAGCTGTTTTTT. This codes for CASSYGTSGTGELFF.

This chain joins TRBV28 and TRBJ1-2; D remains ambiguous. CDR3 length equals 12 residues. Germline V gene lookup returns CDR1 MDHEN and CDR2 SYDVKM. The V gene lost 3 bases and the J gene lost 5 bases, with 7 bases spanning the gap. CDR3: CASSFARYGYTF. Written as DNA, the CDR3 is TGTGCCAGCAGTTTTGCCAGATATGGCTACACCTTC.

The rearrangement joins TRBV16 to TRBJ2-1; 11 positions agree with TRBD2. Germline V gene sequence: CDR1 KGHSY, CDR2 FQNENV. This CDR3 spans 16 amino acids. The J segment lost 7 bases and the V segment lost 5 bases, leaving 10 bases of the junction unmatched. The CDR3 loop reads CASSKTSGSTINEQFF. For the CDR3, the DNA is TGTGCCAGCAGCAAAACTAGCGGGAGCACCATTAATGAGCAGTTCTTC.

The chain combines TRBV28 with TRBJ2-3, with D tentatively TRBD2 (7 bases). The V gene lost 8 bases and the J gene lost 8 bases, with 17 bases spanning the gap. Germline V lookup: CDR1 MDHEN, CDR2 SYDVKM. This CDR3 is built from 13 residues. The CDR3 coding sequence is TGTGCCAGCCGAGGGGGGGGGAGGCCTACGCAGTATTTT. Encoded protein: CASRGGGRPTQYF.

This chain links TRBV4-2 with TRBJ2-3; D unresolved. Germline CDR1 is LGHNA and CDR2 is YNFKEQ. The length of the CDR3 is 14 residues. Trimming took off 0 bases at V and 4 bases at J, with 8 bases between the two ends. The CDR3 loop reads CASSQEAIADTQYF. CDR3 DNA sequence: TGTGCCAGCAGCCAAGAAGCGATTGCAGATACGCAGTATTTT.

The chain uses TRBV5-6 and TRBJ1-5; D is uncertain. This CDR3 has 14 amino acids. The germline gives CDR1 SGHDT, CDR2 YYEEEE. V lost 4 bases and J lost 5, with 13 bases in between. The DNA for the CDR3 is TGTGCCAGCAGCCGACTCGCAGTAGATCAGCCCCAGCATTTT. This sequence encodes CASSRLAVDQPQHF.

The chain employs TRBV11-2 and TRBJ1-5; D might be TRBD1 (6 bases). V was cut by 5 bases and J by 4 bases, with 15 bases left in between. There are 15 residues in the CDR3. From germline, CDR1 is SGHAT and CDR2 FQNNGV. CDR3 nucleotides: TGTGCCAGCAGCGGGGGGGGGCAGGGAAATCAGCCCCAGCATTTT. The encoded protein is CASSGGGQGNQPQHF.

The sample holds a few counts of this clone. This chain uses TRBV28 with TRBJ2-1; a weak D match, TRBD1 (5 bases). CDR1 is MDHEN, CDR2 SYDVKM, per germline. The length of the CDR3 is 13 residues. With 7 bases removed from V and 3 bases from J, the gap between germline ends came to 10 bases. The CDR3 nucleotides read TGTGCCAGCAAGGGGATTAACTACAATGAGCAGTTCTTC. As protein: CASKGINYNEQFF.

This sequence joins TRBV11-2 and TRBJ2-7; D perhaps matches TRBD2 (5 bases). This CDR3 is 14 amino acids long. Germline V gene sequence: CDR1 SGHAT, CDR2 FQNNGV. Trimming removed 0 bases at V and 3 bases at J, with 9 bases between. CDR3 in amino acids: CASSLEASRYEQYF. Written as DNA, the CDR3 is TGTGCCAGCAGCTTAGAAGCTAGCCGCTACGAGCAGTACTTC.

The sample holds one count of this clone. CDR3 in amino acids: CASSYTSWGETQYF. The CDR3, as DNA: TGTGCCAGCAGTTACACTAGCTGGGGAGAGACCCAGTACTTC. The chain uses TRBV6-5 and TRBJ2-5, with D maybe TRBD2 (6 bases). The V gene lost 2 bases and the J gene lost 4 bases, with 11 bases spanning the gap. CDR1 and CDR2 (germline): MNHEY, SVGAGI. This CDR3 has 14 amino acids.

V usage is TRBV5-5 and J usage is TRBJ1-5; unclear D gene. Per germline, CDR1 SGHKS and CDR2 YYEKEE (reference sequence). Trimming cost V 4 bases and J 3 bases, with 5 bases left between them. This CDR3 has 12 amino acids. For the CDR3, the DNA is TGTGCCAGCAGCCGCTACAATCAGCCCCAGCATTTT. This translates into CASSRYNQPQHF. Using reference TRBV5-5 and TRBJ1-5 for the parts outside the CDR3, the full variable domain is DAGVTQSPTHLIKTRGQQVTLRCSPISGHKSVSWYQQVLGQGPQFIFQYYEKEERGRGNFPDRFSARQFPNYSSELNVNALLLGDSALYLCASSRYNQPQHFGDGTRLSIL.

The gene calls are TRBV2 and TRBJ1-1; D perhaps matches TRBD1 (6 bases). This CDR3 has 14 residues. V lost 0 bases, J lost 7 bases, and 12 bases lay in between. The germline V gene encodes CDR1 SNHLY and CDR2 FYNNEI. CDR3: CASSEAGGAFEAFF. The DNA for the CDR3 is TGTGCCAGCAGTGAAGCTGGGGGGGCATTTGAAGCTTTCTTT.

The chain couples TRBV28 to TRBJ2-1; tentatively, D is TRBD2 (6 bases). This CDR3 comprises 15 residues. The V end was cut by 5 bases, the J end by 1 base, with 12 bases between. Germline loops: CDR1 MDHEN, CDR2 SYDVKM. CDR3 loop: CASSGLQRSYNEQFF. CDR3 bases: TGTGCCAGCAGTGGACTACAGCGGTCCTACAATGAGCAGTTCTTC.

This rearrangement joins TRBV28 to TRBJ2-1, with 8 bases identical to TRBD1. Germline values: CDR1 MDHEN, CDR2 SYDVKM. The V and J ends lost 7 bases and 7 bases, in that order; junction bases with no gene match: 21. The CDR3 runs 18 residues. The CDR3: CASTLRQGKSQKGNEQFF. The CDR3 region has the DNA TGTGCCAGCACCTTACGACAGGGGAAGTCCCAAAAGGGGAATGAGCAGTTCTTC.

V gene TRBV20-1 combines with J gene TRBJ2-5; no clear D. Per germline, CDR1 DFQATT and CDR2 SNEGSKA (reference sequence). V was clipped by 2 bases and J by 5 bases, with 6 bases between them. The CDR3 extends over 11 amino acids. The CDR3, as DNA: TGCAGTGCTAGACTCGGGGAGACCCAGTACTTC. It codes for CSARLGETQYF.

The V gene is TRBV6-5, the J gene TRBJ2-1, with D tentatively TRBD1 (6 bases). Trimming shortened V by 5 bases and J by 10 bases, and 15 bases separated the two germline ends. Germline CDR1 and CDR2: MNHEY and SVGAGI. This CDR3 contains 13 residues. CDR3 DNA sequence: TGTGCCAGCAGTGACTACAGGGTCGGGGAGCAGTTCTTC. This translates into CASSDYRVGEQFF.

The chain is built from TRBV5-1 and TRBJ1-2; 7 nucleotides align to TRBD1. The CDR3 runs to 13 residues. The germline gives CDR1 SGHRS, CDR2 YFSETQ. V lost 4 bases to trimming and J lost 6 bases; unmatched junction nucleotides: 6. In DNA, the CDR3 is TGCGCCAGCAGCACGACAGGGTCGAATGGCTACACCTTC. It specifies CASSTTGSNGYTF.

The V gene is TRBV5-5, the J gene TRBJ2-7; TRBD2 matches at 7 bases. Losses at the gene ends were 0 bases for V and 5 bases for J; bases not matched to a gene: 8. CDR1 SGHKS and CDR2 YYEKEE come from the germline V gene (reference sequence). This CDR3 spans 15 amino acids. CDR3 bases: TGTGCCAGCAGCTTGGTTGGCGGGAGTAGCCACGAGCAGTACTTC. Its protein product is CASSLVGGSSHEQYF.